What follows describes a single TCR beta chain. The antigen remains undetermined. This specimen belongs to a study of somatic mutations in cytotoxic T cells in rheumatoid arthritis. CDR3 length: 14 amino acids. CDR1 and CDR2 from the germline V gene are MDHEN and SYDVKM. J lost 2 bases, V lost 5 bases, and 3 bases had no gene match. Overall study findings and caveats: Patients with rheumatoid arthritis showed a slight underrepresentation of TRBV07, a finding that was never subjected to any adjustment for multiple comparisons.

Blood donors served as healthy controls; their median age was roughly 50 years (range 21-70), and roughly 60% were female. Researchers isolated CD4+ and CD8+ cells by positive magnetic bead selection and then checked their purity by flow cytometry. Assay: immunoSEQ multiplex PCR; the TCRdb copy retains only in-frame clones and omits some. Of 9,500 to 15,000 clones in the sample, around 86% were seen once. Sequences were obtained from CD8+ T cells sorted from blood. The TCR was taken from a woman aged 60 to 75 in good health. This chain connects TRBV28 to TRBJ2-7; 10 bases line up with TRBD2. Written as DNA, the CDR3 is TGTGCCAGCAGTCCGCTAGCGGGGGCCTACGAGCAGTACGTC. Amino acid sequence: CASSPLAGAYEQYV.